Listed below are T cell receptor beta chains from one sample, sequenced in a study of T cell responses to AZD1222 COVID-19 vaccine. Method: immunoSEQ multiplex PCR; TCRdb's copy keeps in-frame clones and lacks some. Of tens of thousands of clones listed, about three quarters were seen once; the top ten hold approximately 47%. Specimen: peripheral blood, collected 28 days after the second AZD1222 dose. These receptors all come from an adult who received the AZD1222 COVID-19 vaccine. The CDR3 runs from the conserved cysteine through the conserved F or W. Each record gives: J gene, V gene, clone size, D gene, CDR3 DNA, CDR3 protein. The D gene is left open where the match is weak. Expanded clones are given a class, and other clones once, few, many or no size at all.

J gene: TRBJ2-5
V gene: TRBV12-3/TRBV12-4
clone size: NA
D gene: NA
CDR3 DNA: TGTGCCAGCAGTTTGAGGGGAGAGACCCAGTACTTC
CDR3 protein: CASSLRGETQYF

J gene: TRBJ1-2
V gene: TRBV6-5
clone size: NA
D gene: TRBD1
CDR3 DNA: TGTGCCAGCGGACCGGGACAGAAGCCCTATGGCTACACCTTC
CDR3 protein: CASGPGQKPYGYTF

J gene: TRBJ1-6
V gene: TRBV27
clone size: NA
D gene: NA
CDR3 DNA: TGTGCCAGCAGTTATGGAGGGGGCTCCTATAATTCACCCCTCCACTTT
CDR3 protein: CASSYGGGSYNSPLHF

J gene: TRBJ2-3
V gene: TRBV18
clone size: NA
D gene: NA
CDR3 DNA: TGTGCCAGCTCGGGGGCTAGAAGTGCAGATACGCAGTATTTT
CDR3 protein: CASSGARSADTQYF

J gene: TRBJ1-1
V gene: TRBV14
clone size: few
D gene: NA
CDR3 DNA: TGTGCCAGCAGCCAAGTTATTGAGGGCACTGAAGCTTTCTTT
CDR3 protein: CASSQVIEGTEAFF

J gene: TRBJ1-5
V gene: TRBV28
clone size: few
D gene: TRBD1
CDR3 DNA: TGTGCCAGCAGTCCCGGGGGACAGGGGGTAAGGCCCCAGCATTTT
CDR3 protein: CASSPGGQGVRPQHF

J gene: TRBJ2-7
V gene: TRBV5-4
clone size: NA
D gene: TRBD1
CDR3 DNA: TGTGCCAGCACCCAGGGGGACGGGACAGGGGGGACTAGTCCTTGGGAGCAGTACTTC
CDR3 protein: CASTQGDGTGGTSPWEQYF

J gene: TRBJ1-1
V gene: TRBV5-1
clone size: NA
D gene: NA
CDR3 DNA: TGCGCCAGCAGCCTATCCACAAAGCAGAGTAACACTGAAGCTTTCTTT
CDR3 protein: CASSLSTKQSNTEAFF

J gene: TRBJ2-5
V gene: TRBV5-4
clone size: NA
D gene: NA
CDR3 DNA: TGTGCCAGCAGCTTGCACGAAGAGACCCAGTACTTC
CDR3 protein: CASSLHEETQYF

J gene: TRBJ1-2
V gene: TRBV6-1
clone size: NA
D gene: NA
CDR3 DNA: TGTGCCAGCAGGGACAGTGCGGTCTATGGCTACACCTTC
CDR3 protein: CASRDSAVYGYTF

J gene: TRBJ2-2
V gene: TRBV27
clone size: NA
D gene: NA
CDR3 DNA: TGTGCCAGCAGTCTCGCCCCCCTAGCAATGGTCACCGGGGAGCTGTTTTTT
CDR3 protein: CASSLAPLAMVTGELFF

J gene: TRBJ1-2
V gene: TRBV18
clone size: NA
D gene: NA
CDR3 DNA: TGTGCCAGCTCACCCGAAACAGCCCTGGATGGCTACACCTTC
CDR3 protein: CASSPETALDGYTF

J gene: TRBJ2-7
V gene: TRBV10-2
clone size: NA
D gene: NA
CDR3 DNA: TGCGCCAGCAGTGACTGGGTTTCCTACGAGCAGTACTTC
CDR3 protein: CASSDWVSYEQYF

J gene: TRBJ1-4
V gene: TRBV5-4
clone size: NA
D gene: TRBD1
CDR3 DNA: TGTGCCAGCAGCTCGGGGACAGGGGAAAATGAAAAACTGTTTTTT
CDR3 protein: CASSSGTGENEKLFF

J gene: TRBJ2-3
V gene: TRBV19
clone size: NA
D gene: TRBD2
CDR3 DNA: TGTGCCAGTAGTATACATACTAGCGGGGCTAGCACAGATACGCAGTATTTT
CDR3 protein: CASSIHTSGASTDTQYF

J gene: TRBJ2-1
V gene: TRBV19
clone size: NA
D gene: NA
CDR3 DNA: TGTGCCAGTAGTATGGATCTCGACCTGTTCTTC
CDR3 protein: CASSMDLDLFF

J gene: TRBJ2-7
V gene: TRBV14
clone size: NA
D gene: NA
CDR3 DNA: TGTGCCAGCAGCCCCCTGACAGGTTCAGTCGAGCAGTACTTC
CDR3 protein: CASSPLTGSVEQYF

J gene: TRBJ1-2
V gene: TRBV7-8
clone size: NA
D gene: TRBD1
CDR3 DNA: TGTGCCAGCAGCTTAGGGGCTGGAAGAACAGGGGAATATGGCTACACCTTC
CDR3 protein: CASSLGAGRTGEYGYTF

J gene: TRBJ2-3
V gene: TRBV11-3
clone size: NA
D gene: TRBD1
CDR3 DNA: TGTGCCAGCAGCTACGGGACAGGGGGGAGCACAGATACGCAGTATTTT
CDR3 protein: CASSYGTGGSTDTQYF

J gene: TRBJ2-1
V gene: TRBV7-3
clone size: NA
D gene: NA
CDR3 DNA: TGTGCCAGCAGCTTAACCGCATACAATGAGCAGTTCTTC
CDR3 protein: CASSLTAYNEQFF

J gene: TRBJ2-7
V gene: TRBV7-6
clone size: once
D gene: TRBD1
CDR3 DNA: TGTGCCAGCAGCTTAGGGACAGGGCAATCTTCCGAGCAGTACTTC
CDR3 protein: CASSLGTGQSSEQYF

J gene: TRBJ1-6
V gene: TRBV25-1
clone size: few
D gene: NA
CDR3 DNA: TGTGCCAGCAGTGAATACGTAGGGTCACCCCTCCACTTT
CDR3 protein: CASSEYVGSPLHF

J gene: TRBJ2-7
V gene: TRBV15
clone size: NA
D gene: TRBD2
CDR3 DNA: TGTGCCACCAGCAGAGATAGGACTAGCGGCACCTACGAGCAGTACTTC
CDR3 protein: CATSRDRTSGTYEQYF

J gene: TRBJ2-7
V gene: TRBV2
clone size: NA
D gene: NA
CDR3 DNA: TGTGCCAGCAGTGAAGCTAGCGAGTCCTACGAGCAGTACTTC
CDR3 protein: CASSEASESYEQYF

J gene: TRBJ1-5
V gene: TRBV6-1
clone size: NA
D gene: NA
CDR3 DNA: TGTGCCAGCAGTGAAGCGGCCGGGCGGGGGGAACGACCCCAGCATTTT
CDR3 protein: CASSEAAGRGERPQHF

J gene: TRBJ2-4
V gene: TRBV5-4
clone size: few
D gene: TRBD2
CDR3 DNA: TGTGCCAGCAGCTTTAGCGGGGGGGTTGACAAAAACATTCAGTACTTC
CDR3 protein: CASSFSGGVDKNIQYF

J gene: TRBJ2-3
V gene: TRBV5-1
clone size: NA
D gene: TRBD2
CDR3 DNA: TGCGCCAGCAGGGGAAGCGGGGGGGCGACGGCCACAGATACGCAGTATTTT
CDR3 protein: CASRGSGGATATDTQYF

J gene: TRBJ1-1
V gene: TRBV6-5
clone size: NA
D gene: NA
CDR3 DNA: TGTGCCAGCAGTTCCGAACCCATGAACACTGAAGCTTTCTTT
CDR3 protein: CASSSEPMNTEAFF

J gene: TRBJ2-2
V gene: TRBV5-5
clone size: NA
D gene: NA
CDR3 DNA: TGTGCCAGCAGCCTTTCGACTGTCTGGAACACCGGGGAGCTGTTTTTT
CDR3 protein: CASSLSTVWNTGELFF

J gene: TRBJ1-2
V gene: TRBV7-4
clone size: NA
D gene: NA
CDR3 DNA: TGTGCCAGCAGCGTCGGGGTTGGCTATGGCTACACCTTC
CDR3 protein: CASSVGVGYGYTF

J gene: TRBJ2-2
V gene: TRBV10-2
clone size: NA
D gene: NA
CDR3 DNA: TGCGCCAGCAGTCCAGGGGGGACGATAAACACCGGGGAGCTGTTTTTT
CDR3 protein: CASSPGGTINTGELFF

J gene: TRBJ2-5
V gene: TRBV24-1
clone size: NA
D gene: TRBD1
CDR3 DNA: TGTGCCACCAGTGATTGGGGACAGGGAAAGACCCAGTACTTC
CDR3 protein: CATSDWGQGKTQYF

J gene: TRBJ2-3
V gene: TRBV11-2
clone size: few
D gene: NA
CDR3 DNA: TGTGCCAGCAGCCTCATAACAGATACGCAGTATTTT
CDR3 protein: CASSLITDTQYF

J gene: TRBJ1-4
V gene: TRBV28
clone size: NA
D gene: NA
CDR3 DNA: TGTGCCAGCAGTTCGCCGGGAGGGAGGGGGACTAATGAAAAACTGTTTTTT
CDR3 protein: CASSSPGGRGTNEKLFF

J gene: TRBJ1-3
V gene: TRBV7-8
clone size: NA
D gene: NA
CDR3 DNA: TGTGCCAGCAGCTCCCGGGACTCAAGAAACACCATATATTTT
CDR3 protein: CASSSRDSRNTIYF

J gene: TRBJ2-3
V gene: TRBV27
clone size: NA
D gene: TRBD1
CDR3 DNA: TGTGCCAGCCAGGGGGCTGGGGTTACGCAGTATTTT
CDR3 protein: CASQGAGVTQYF

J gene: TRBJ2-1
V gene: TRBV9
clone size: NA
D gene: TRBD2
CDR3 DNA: TGTGCCAGCAGCCCTCTAGCGGCTACCTACAATGAGCAGTTCTTC
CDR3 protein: CASSPLAATYNEQFF

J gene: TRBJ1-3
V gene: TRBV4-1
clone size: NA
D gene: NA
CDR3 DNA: TGCGCCAGCAGCCAAGATGTACAGCGAGTTCGGGGAAACACCATATATTTT
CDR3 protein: CASSQDVQRVRGNTIYF

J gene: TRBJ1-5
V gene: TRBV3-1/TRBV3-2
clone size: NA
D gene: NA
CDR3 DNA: TGTGCCAGCAGCCCGCTCGGACAGCCCAATCAGCCCCAGCATTTT
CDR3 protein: CASSPLGQPNQPQHF

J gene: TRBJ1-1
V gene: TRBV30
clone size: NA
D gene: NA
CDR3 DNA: TGTGCCTGGAGTGGGGGGAGGAACAGGCCTAACACTGAAGCTTTCTTT
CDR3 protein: CAWSGGRNRPNTEAFF

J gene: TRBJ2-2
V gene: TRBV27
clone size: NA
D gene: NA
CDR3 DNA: TGTGCCAGCAGTTTTCAGTTATATAGCTCCGGGGAGCTGTTTTTT
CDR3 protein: CASSFQLYSSGELFF

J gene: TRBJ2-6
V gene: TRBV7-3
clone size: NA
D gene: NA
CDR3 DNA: TGTGCCAGCAGCTTAACGTCTAGGGCTGGGGCCAACGTCCTGACTTTC
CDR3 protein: CASSLTSRAGANVLTF

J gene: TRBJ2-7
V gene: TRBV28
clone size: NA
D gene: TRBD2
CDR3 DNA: TGTGCCAGCACGGAGCCCACTAGCGGGGGGTACTACGAGCAGTACTTC
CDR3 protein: CASTEPTSGGYYEQYF

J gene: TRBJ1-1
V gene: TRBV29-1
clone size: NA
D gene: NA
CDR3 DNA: TGCAGCATCCGCTCTTTTAGGGACACTGAAGCTTTCTTT
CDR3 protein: CSIRSFRDTEAFF

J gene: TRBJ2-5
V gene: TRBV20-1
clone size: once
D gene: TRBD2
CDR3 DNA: TGCAGTGCTAGTTTACCGGGAGGGACGGGCGAGACCCAGTACTTC
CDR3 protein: CSASLPGGTGETQYF

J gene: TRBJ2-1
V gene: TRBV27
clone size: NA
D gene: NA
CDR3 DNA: TGTGCCAGCAGTTCAATAACGGGCAATGAGCAGTTCTTC
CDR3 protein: CASSSITGNEQFF

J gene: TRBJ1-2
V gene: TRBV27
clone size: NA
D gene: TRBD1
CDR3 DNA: TGTGCCAGCAGTCCACGACAGGGTAGGGCTGGCTACACCTTC
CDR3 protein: CASSPRQGRAGYTF

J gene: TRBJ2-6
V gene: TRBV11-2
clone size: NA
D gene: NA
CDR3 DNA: TGTGCCAGCAGCCCCGGGGCGCTCTCTGGGGCCAACGTCCTGACTTTC
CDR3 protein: CASSPGALSGANVLTF